This is a list of T cell receptor beta chains from one sample in a study of cytomegalovirus exposure and HLA in healthy donors. Sequenced by immunoSEQ multiplex PCR; TCRdb stores in-frame clones only, minus some. The sample carries roughly 140,000 clones, just over 70% recorded once. Sequenced: PBMCs. The origin of the receptors is a woman aged 30 to 39 in good health and CMV-seronegative. CDR3s include the opening cysteine and the closing phenylalanine or tryptophan. The D gene is left open where the match is weak. Where a row states a size, it is once, few, many or the class of an expanded clone; other rows omit it.

cdr3_aa	cdr3_nt	clone_size	d_call	v_call	j_call
CASSQGGTSANTGELFF	TGCGCCAGCAGCCAAGGAGGGACTAGCGCGAACACCGGGGAGCTGTTTTTT	.	TRBD2	TRBV4-1	TRBJ2-2
CAWSVADYEQYF	TGTGCCTGGAGTGTGGCAGACTACGAGCAGTACTTC	once	.	TRBV30	TRBJ2-7
CASSATGTGTDTQYF	TGTGCCAGCAGCGCCACCGGGACAGGGACAGATACGCAGTATTTT	few	TRBD1	TRBV7-3	TRBJ2-3
CASSYRGDYGYTF	TGCGCCAGCAGCTACAGGGGAGACTATGGCTACACCTTC	once	TRBD1	TRBV4-1	TRBJ1-2
CAWTGHLNTEAFF	TGTGCCTGGACGGGACACCTGAACACTGAAGCTTTCTTT	once	.	TRBV30	TRBJ1-1
CASSKARPLSYNEQFF	TGTGCCAGCAGCAAAGCGAGGCCCTTGTCCTACAATGAGCAGTTCTTC	few	.	TRBV21-1	TRBJ2-1
CASGTGTINSPLHF	TGTGCCAGCGGTACCGGGACAATCAATTCACCCCTCCACTTT	.	.	TRBV4-2	TRBJ1-6
CASSERTGDTEAFF	TGTGCCAGTAGTGAACGGACAGGGGACACTGAAGCTTTCTTT	.	TRBD1	TRBV19	TRBJ1-1
CASSPQTGDYGYTF	TGTGCCAGCAGCCCCCAGACAGGAGACTATGGCTACACCTTC	once	.	TRBV7-8	TRBJ1-2
CASQGPTGVYEQYF	TGTGCCAGCCAGGGCCCGACAGGGGTGTACGAGCAGTACTTC	once	TRBD1	TRBV6-6	TRBJ2-7
CASSVLTGNPEKLFF	TGTGCCAGCAGTGTGCTGACAGGGAACCCTGAAAAACTGTTTTTT	.	TRBD1	TRBV28	TRBJ1-4
CASRLPWDSRNNEQFF	TGTGCAAGTCGCTTACCATGGGACAGCCGAAACAATGAGCAGTTCTTC	few	.	TRBV12-2	TRBJ2-1
CASSLGQGSEKLFF	TGCGCCAGCAGCCTGGGACAGGGGAGTGAAAAACTGTTTTTT	few	TRBD1	TRBV5-1	TRBJ1-4
CASSEDWGRPNQHTDTQYF	TGCGCCAGCAGCGAAGACTGGGGGCGCCCCAATCAGCACACAGATACGCAGTATTTT	.	.	TRBV5-1	TRBJ2-3
CACQLLAGPGREQFF	TGTGCCTGTCAGTTACTAGCGGGGCCTGGGAGGGAGCAGTTCTTC	.	TRBD2	TRBV28	TRBJ2-1
CATVGGSSGSSYEQYF	TGTGCCACCGTGGGGGGTTCTAGCGGGAGCTCCTACGAGCAGTACTTC	few	TRBD2	TRBV28	TRBJ2-7
CASSSPLGGARETQYF	TGTGCCAGCAGTTCACCTCTTGGGGGGGCTAGGGAGACCCAGTACTTC	.	.	TRBV28	TRBJ2-5
CASSFSLGTDTQYF	TGTGCCAGCAGTTTCAGCCTAGGTACTGATACGCAGTATTTT	.	.	TRBV28	TRBJ2-3
CAWSGRPGTGGYTF	TGTGCCTGGAGTGGCCGGCCCGGGACAGGGGGCTACACCTTC	.	TRBD1	TRBV30	TRBJ1-2
CASSLGLAGGTTDTQYF	TGCGCCAGCAGCTTGGGCCTAGCGGGGGGTACCACAGATACGCAGTATTTT	.	TRBD2	TRBV5-1	TRBJ2-3
CASSAFEQGYEQYF	TGTGCCAGCAGCGCATTTGAACAGGGCTACGAGCAGTACTTC	.	.	TRBV5-5	TRBJ2-7
CASSTLAVRGYTF	TGTGCCAGCAGCACACTGGCGGTTAGGGGCTACACCTTC	few	.	TRBV27	TRBJ1-2
CASSFSTGYNYGYTF	TGTGCCAGCAGTTTTTCAACAGGGTATAACTATGGCTACACCTTC	.	.	TRBV6-6	TRBJ1-2
CASSYMGVGEKLFF	TGTGCCAGCAGTTACATGGGAGTTGGTGAAAAACTGTTTTTT	.	.	TRBV6-5	TRBJ1-4
CASIEQNTEAFF	TGTGCCAGCATCGAGCAGAACACTGAAGCTTTCTTT	few	.	TRBV5-6	TRBJ1-1
CASSLQTGSSYNSPLHF	TGTGCCAGCAGCCTACAGACCGGGAGCTCCTATAATTCACCCCTCCACTTT	.	.	TRBV9	TRBJ1-6
CASIAGLRETQYF	TGTGCCAGCATAGCGGGGTTGAGGGAGACCCAGTACTTC	.	TRBD2	TRBV6-6	TRBJ2-5
CASSPSGRTNYGYTF	TGTGCCAGCAGCCCAAGCGGACGGACTAACTATGGCTACACCTTC	.	.	TRBV4-2	TRBJ1-2
CASSLSSGGEDTQYF	TGTGCCAGCAGTTTATCTAGCGGGGGGGAAGATACGCAGTATTTT	.	TRBD2	TRBV27	TRBJ2-3
CASSVGGNSGNTIYF	TGTGCCAGCAGCGTAGGCGGCAACTCTGGAAACACCATATATTTT	.	.	TRBV9	TRBJ1-3
CASSLVPAGAGPYEQYF	TGTGCCAGCAGCTTAGTCCCGGCGGGAGCGGGGCCCTACGAGCAGTACTTC	.	TRBD2	TRBV11-2	TRBJ2-7
CASSGRTAPTGELFF	TGTGCCAGCAGTGGAAGGACAGCCCCTACCGGGGAGCTGTTTTTT	.	.	TRBV2	TRBJ2-2
CASSPPGQETQYF	TGTGCCAGCTCACCACCCGGCCAAGAGACCCAGTACTTC	.	.	TRBV18	TRBJ2-5
CASSPQEGAFF	TGTGCCAGCAGCCCACAGGAGGGAGCTTTCTTT	.	.	TRBV7-9	TRBJ1-1
CASSPNIVSDTQYF	TGTGCCAGCAGTCCTAATATAGTGTCAGATACGCAGTATTTT	.	.	TRBV28	TRBJ2-3
CASSSPGTGTGANVLTF	TGTGCCAGCTCTAGTCCCGGGACAGGGACTGGGGCCAACGTCCTGACTTTC	.	TRBD1	TRBV18	TRBJ2-6
CAWSQGSSYNEQFF	TGTGCCTGGAGTCAGGGGAGCTCCTACAATGAGCAGTTCTTC	.	.	TRBV30	TRBJ2-1
CASSSGQGLDTQYF	TGTGCCAGCAGCTCTGGACAGGGCTTGGATACGCAGTATTTT	.	TRBD1	TRBV28	TRBJ2-3
CATGVMNAEAFF	TGTGCCACAGGGGTTATGAACGCTGAAGCTTTCTTT	.	.	TRBV7-9	TRBJ1-1
CASSLAGTSEYNEQFF	TGTGCCAGCAGTTTAGCCGGGACTAGCGAGTACAATGAGCAGTTCTTC	.	TRBD2	TRBV27	TRBJ2-1
CASSLGQGINEKLFF	TGTGCCAGCAGCTTGGGACAGGGGATTAATGAAAAACTGTTTTTT	.	TRBD1	TRBV5-8	TRBJ1-4
CATSRGRTVYTEAFF	TGTGCCACCAGCAGGGGAAGGACAGTCTACACTGAAGCTTTCTTT	few	.	TRBV15	TRBJ1-1
CASSPAGRYDEKLFF	TGTGCCAGCTCACCCGCGGGGAGGTATGATGAAAAACTGTTTTTT	.	.	TRBV18	TRBJ1-4
CASSPRTASTNEKLFF	TGTGCCAGCAGTCCGCGGACAGCCTCAACTAATGAAAAACTGTTTTTT	few	.	TRBV28	TRBJ1-4
CAISPGQGFTEAFF	TGTGCCATCAGTCCGGGACAGGGTTTCACTGAAGCTTTCTTT	.	TRBD1	TRBV10-3	TRBJ1-1
CASSLRAAGDTQYF	TGTGCCAGCAGTCTACGCGCAGCGGGGGATACGCAGTATTTT	.	TRBD2	TRBV27	TRBJ2-3
CASSFETDTQYF	TGTGCCAGTAGTTTCGAGACAGATACGCAGTATTTT	.	.	TRBV19	TRBJ2-3